A single sample is the source of the 13 T cell receptor beta chains below, sequenced in a study of control samples from healthy donors and cancer patients. Libraries were prepared by immunoSEQ multiplex PCR; TCRdb keeps only in-frame clonotypes and omits some of them. The sample carries 160,000 or so clones, about 94% recorded once. Sequences were obtained from blood. These receptors were obtained from a man aged 45-60 years in good health.

This sequence joins TRBV3-1 (or the pseudogene TRBV3-2) and TRBJ2-7; possible D gene TRBD2, 5 bases. Deletions cut 2 bases from V and 3 bases from J, with 8 bases between. The V gene's germline CDR1 is LGHDT and CDR2 YNNKEL (reference sequence). The CDR3 runs 13 residues. CDR3 bases: TGTGCCAGCAGCCAACGCGGACTCTACGAGCAGTACTTC. Amino acid sequence: CASSQRGLYEQYF.

In its sample, this clone was seen a few times. V and J are TRBV3-1 (or the pseudogene TRBV3-2) and TRBJ2-2; D is unresolved. CDR1 is LGHDT and CDR2 is YNNKEL in the germline V gene (reference sequence). V was shortened by 1 base and J by 2 bases, with 5 bases between the two germline ends. The CDR3 spans 14 residues. DNA of the CDR3: TGTGCCAGCAGCCAAGGGGTTAACACCGGGGAGCTGTTTTTT. This sequence encodes CASSQGVNTGELFF.

V usage is TRBV6-5 and J usage is TRBJ2-7; 11 bases align to TRBD1. The germline V gene has CDR1 MNHEY and CDR2 SVGAGI. With V trimmed by 6 bases and J by 3 bases, 4 bases remained unmatched. The CDR3 extends over 14 amino acids. CDR3 residues: CASRGQGGFYEQYF. The CDR3, as DNA: TGTGCCAGCAGGGGACAGGGGGGCTTCTACGAGCAGTACTTC.

This chain connects TRBV5-1 to TRBJ1-2, with D tentatively TRBD1 (5 bases). This CDR3 contains 15 residues. Trimming took 4 bases from V and 2 from J, leaving 15 bases between them. The germline gives CDR1 SGHRS, CDR2 YFSETQ. This chain's CDR3 is CASSGARGTNYGYTF. For the CDR3, the DNA is TGCGCCAGCAGCGGGGCACGAGGGACCAACTATGGCTACACCTTC.

The J gene is TRBJ1-2, the V gene TRBV5-8; 8 nucleotides agree with TRBD1. Per the germline V gene, CDR1 is SGHTS and CDR2 is YDEGEE. The CDR3 has 15 amino acids. V trimming: 0 bases; J trimming: 2 bases; junction bases outside the gene matches: 3. In nucleotides, the CDR3 is TGTGCCAGCAGCTTGGACAGGGGGGGGAACTATGGCTACACCTTC. It translates to CASSLDRGGNYGYTF.

This sequence joins TRBV5-6 and TRBJ2-6; the D gene could be TRBD1 or TRBD2 (5 bases each). Trimming cost V 1 base and J 2 bases, with 13 bases left between them. This CDR3 is 17 amino acids long. Germline V gene sequence: CDR1 SGHDT, CDR2 YYEEEE. CDR3 coding DNA: TGTGCCAGCAGCTTGAACCAGGGAGTCGCTGGGGCCAACGTCCTGACTTTC. This gives the protein CASSLNQGVAGANVLTF.

This clone occurred a few times. J is TRBJ2-1 and V is TRBV14, with 13 bases identical to TRBD2. This CDR3 region has 15 residues. Germline CDR1 and CDR2: SGHDN and FVKESK. J lost 7 bases, V lost 1 base, and 1 base had no gene match. CDR3 in amino acids: CASSQGGLAGNEQFF. As DNA, the CDR3 is TGTGCCAGCAGCCAAGGGGGACTAGCGGGAAATGAGCAGTTCTTC.

This sequence joins TRBV27 and TRBJ2-2; D gene uncertain. V lost 6 bases and J 0 bases, leaving 11 bases between the germline ends. The length of the CDR3 is 15 residues. Germline loops: CDR1 MNHEY, CDR2 SMNVEV (reference sequence). This CDR3 is CASRRSFANTGELFF. The CDR3 DNA reads TGTGCCAGCAGAAGGAGCTTCGCGAACACCGGGGAGCTGTTTTTT.

This clone was detected only a few times. This sample also contains other DNA sequences that code for the same CDR3. The genes are TRBV18 and TRBJ1-1; D is unclear. Trimming stripped 2 bases from V and 3 bases from J, with 7 bases between. This CDR3 has 13 residues. The germline V gene encodes CDR1 KGHSH and CDR2 LQKENI. The CDR3 nucleotides read TGTGCCAGCTCACCAACCGGCTACACTGAAGCTTTCTTT. Protein product: CASSPTGYTEAFF.

This chain joins TRBV6-5 and TRBJ2-7; D is perhaps TRBD2 (6 bases). The CDR3 is 13 amino acids. The V gene's germline CDR1 is MNHEY and CDR2 SVGAGI. Deletions cut 6 bases from V and 2 bases from J, with 11 bases between. CDR3 bases: TGTGCCAGCAGCCGGGACTCTACCTACGAGCAGTACTTC. Translating it yields CASSRDSTYEQYF.

The chain links TRBV3-1 (or the pseudogene TRBV3-2) to TRBJ2-1, with D perhaps TRBD1 (5 bases). Germline CDR1 is LGHDT and CDR2 is YNNKEL (reference sequence). Deletions cut 0 bases from V and 4 bases from J, with 13 bases between. CDR3 length: 16 residues. CDR3 amino acids: CASSQDSWGLYNEQFF. In DNA form, the CDR3 reads TGTGCCAGCAGCCAAGATAGCTGGGGCTTGTACAATGAGCAGTTCTTC.

The chain has TRBV18 and TRBJ2-7, with 8 bases aligning to TRBD1. The CDR3 is 14 amino acids. Germline V gene sequence: CDR1 KGHSH, CDR2 LQKENI. J was trimmed by 3 bases and V by 5 bases; bases with no gene match: 6. The CDR3 DNA reads as TGTGCCAGCTCATCTCAGGGGGCAGACTACGAGCAGTACTTC. It codes for CASSSQGADYEQYF.

This chain joins TRBV30 and TRBJ2-6, with D perhaps TRBD2 (5 bases). The germline gives CDR1 GTSNPN, CDR2 SVGIG (reference sequence). V dropped 5 bases and J dropped 0 bases, with 8 bases sitting between them. The CDR3 has 14 residues. The CDR3 nucleotides read TGTGCCTGGGGGCGGGTCTCTGGGGCCAACGTCCTGACTTTC. Residues: CAWGRVSGANVLTF.